Listed below are T cell receptor beta chains from one sample, sequenced in a study of a mutant IDH1 vaccine in newly diagnosed glioma. Measured with immunoSEQ multiplex PCR; TCRdb has only the in-frame clones, and not every one. The table includes 25,000 to 30,000 clones, around 83% detected once. These receptors' antigens are unknown. The sample in question was PBMCs, obtained from a glioma patient whose treatment included an IDH1 peptide vaccine. The receptor source for this set is a young woman with glioma. CDR3s include the opening cysteine and the closing phenylalanine or tryptophan.

v_call,cdr3_aa
TRBV7-9,CASSLEQRNTEAFF
TRBV5-6,CASSDHTGELFF
TRBV29-1,CSVEGEAKTGGLGELFF
TRBV5-4,CASSLGPGTEAYGYTF
TRBV27,CASLNRATTMNTEAFF
TRBV6-5,CASSYSGTGPYEQYF
TRBV4-1,CASSQPTSGVETQYF
TRBV7-6,CASSPPTIETADYTYEQYF
TRBV29-1,CSGETGNTIYF
TRBV5-1,CASSPGAMTEAFF
TRBV19,CASSIVGGDPRTQYF
TRBV7-2,CASSLARAGGRDTQYF
TRBV5-5,CASSLGLGQGNQPQHF
TRBV10-1,CASSERGITEAFF
TRBV9,CASSLASAGAGELFF
TRBV6-5,CTTGASPMNTEAFF
TRBV15,CATSPRYNRDPDGYTF
TRBV19,CASSTRVFSRTEAFF
TRBV7-9,CASSPGTGSYGYTF
TRBV5-6,CASSPGELGGGNTIYF
TRBV4-3,CASSQDGLGSYEQYF
TRBV5-6,CASSSSTGIRYGYTF
TRBV7-9,CASSFQGTDNSPLHF
TRBV11-3,CASSLQGVMTEAFF
TRBV4-1,CASSQVQVTSTDTQYF
TRBV5-5,CASSLLYGNQPQHF
TRBV29-1,CSVRTGGYGYTF
TRBV25-1,CASIAGTGISYEQYF
TRBV6-4,CASSESPGSRGSPLHF
TRBV6-5,CASSSGGGDQETQYF
TRBV19,CASSMEGSFNSPLHF
TRBV6-6,CASWTGTGGLDYGYTF
TRBV7-9,CASSPPKSQETQYF
TRBV4-1,CASSQGGTLYNEQFF
TRBV15,CATSRDRGWLDTIYF
TRBV4-2,CASSQDGGPNTGELFF